Below, 10 T cell receptor beta chains from the same sample are listed, as sequenced in a study of regulatory T cells in long-lasting Graves disease. Arm-PCR of CDR3 regions with iRepertoire HTBI primers generated TCR beta libraries. One entry per CDR3 protein, called by TCRdb with MiXCR from the multiplex PCR reads. Here the sample spans over 350,000 distinct CDR3 sequences, less than 25% being singletons. The time point was: persistent/refractory GD, antithyroid drugs over 5 years with positive TRAb. PBMC-derived RNA was used for the TCR library. The sequenced sample was peripheral blood mononuclear cells (PBMCs), obtained when the disease was refractory, from a patient treated with antithyroid drugs. The receptors shown here come from a female donor with Graves disease.

At least ten counts were recorded for this clonotype. The chain's CDR3 is CATRTSGSKTGELFF. The CDR3 bases are TGTGCCACCAGGACTAGCGGGAGTAAGACCGGGGAGCTGTTTTTT. This chain uses TRBV6-1 with TRBJ2-2; 13 bases agree with TRBD2. The CDR3 totals 15 residues. Germline lookup yields CDR1 MNHNS and CDR2 SASEGT. V trimming: 10 bases; J trimming: 5 bases; junction bases outside the gene matches: 7.

This chain connects TRBV18 to TRBJ2-2, with no clear D. V was shortened by 2 bases and J by 1 base, with 8 bases between the two germline ends. This CDR3 has 15 amino acids. Germline values: CDR1 KGHSH, CDR2 LQKENI. The CDR3: CASSPDWLNTGELFF. The CDR3 bases are TGTGCCAGCTCACCAGATTGGTTGAACACCGGGGAGCTGTTTTTT.

This clonotype occurred many times. J is TRBJ1-5 and V is TRBV2; D is unresolved. The CDR3 contains 12 residues. Germline CDR1 and CDR2: SNHLY and FYNNEI. The ends were cut back, 9 bases at V and 0 bases at J, with 6 bases in the middle. The CDR3 DNA reads as TGTGCCAGTGCCATTAGCAATCAGCCCCAGCATTTT. Protein: CASAISNQPQHF.

There are a few counts of this clonotype. This chain links TRBV20-1 with TRBJ2-5, with 7 bases identical to TRBD2. CDR3 length equals 17 residues. The V gene end was trimmed by 0 bases and the J gene end by 0 bases; junction bases not matched to a gene: 10. Germline V gives CDR1 DFQATT, CDR2 SNEGSKA (reference sequence). The CDR3 DNA reads as TGCAGTGCTAGAGATCAGCCGGGGCGGGGGAACCAAGAGACCCAGTACTTC. Amino acid sequence: CSARDQPGRGNQETQYF.

In this sample, this clonotype turned up a few times. Given a much more abundant clone one base away, this may be a read error. The rearrangement joins TRBV7-6 to TRBJ2-4, with D perhaps TRBD1 or TRBD2 (5 bases each). Near its end, the DNA agrees better with TRBJ2-5, so the J call may be wrong. Germline-derived CDR1 and CDR2 are SGHVS and FNYEAQ. The CDR3 runs to 12 residues. The CDR3 region has the DNA TGTGCCAGCAGCTTAGATGGGGGGACCCAGTACTTC. Its protein product is CASSLDGGTQYF.

The table lists this clonotype with many counts. The chain links TRBV27 to TRBJ1-5; the D gene is possibly TRBD1 (5 bases). CDR3 length: 16 residues. V gave up 1 base and J gave up 2 bases, with 12 bases separating them. Germline CDR1 is MNHEY and CDR2 is SMNVEV (reference sequence). As DNA, the CDR3 is TGTGCCAGCAGTTTATACAGTGGGACGGGCAATCAGCCCCAGCATTTT. This gives the protein CASSLYSGTGNQPQHF.

Many counts were recorded for this clonotype. The J gene is TRBJ2-7, the V gene TRBV12-3 or TRBV12-4; 10 bases align to TRBD2. The V and J ends lost 9 bases and 2 bases, in that order; junction bases with no gene match: 4. The CDR3 contains 13 residues. The CDR3 DNA sequence: TGTGCCAGTTCCGGGACTAGCGCCTACGAGCAGTACTTC. This translates into CASSGTSAYEQYF.

The table lists this clonotype with a few counts. The chain carries TRBV16 and TRBJ1-6; D is undetermined. The germline V gene encodes CDR1 KGHSY and CDR2 FQNENV. The CDR3 consists of 15 residues. V was clipped by 1 base and J by 7 bases, with 11 bases between them. The CDR3 sequence: CASSQYGPPNSPLHF. DNA for the CDR3: TGTGCCAGCAGCCAATACGGACCCCCGAATTCACCCCTCCACTTT.

This chain links TRBV10-1 with TRBJ2-2; no clear D. Looked up from germline, CDR1 is WNHNN and CDR2 is SYGVQD (reference sequence). V lost 6 bases and J lost 5, with 7 bases in between. This CDR3 comprises 12 residues. CDR3 in DNA: TGCGCCAGCAGCGAGGATACCGGGGAGCTGTTTTTT. Protein: CASSEDTGELFF.

This clonotype was seen many times. The CDR3: CASSPGQGNTEAFF. The CDR3 nucleotides are TGTGCCAGCAGTCCGGGACAGGGTAACACTGAAGCTTTCTTT. The chain recombines TRBV7-9 with TRBJ1-1, with 9 bases fitting TRBD1. From germline, CDR1 is SEHNR and CDR2 FQNEAQ (reference sequence). The trim removed 6 bases at V and 2 bases at J, leaving 4 bases unmatched. The CDR3 runs 14 residues.